A single TCR beta chain is shown here with its context. What this receptor recognizes is not known. The input lacks base qualities; no much larger clone sits a single base away. The data are from a study of vaccination effects on CD4 cells after COVID-19 (dated 2022 in TCRdb). For the wider study: Two doses of either the BNT162b2 or the mRNA-1273 mRNA SARS-CoV-2 vaccine were administered to participants. In both COVID-19 convalescent patients and infection-naive vaccine recipients, the study compared SARS-CoV-2 spike-specific CD4+ TCR repertoires from before mRNA vaccination with those from after it. The full study included 10 COVID-19 convalescent patients and a few SARS-CoV-2-naive healthy vaccine recipients. Cultures from other donors in the study were sequenced with the Oncomine TCR Beta short-read assay on an Illumina iSeq 100. The full study reports these points: At late post-vaccination timepoints, both infection-induced and vaccine-induced clones showed marked clonal contraction, consistent with waning T cell responses. Limitations of the study were the small number of convalescent patients and the absence of early post-infection timepoints. In healthy vaccine recipients, vaccine-induced clones were almost all SARS-CoV-2 mono-reactive, with only 1 of 255 cross-reactive with common cold coronaviruses.

In the ViraFEST assay, PBMC were stimulated with viral peptide pools, and TCR sequencing was then used to find antigen-specific CD4+ T cell clonotypes based on their expansion. After less than 13 days of culture, CD4+ T cells were isolated with the EasySep CD4+ T cell isolation kit. Negative nucleocapsid antibody results before and after vaccination confirmed that the healthy vaccine recipients had no prior SARS-CoV-2 infection. Each well held around 2 million PBMC cultured in IMDM containing approximately 5% human AB serum, 9.5 to 10 IU/ml IL-2 and gentamicin, along with roughly 10 ug/ml peptides. On days 3 and 7, half of the culture medium was replaced with fresh IL-2-containing medium. Unless otherwise noted, each peptide stimulation condition was cultured in triplicate wells. PBMC were separated from whole blood using Ficoll-Paque Plus gradient centrifugation and were then either cryopreserved at -140C or used fresh. The spike proteins of SARS-CoV-2 and of the common cold coronaviruses HCoV-NL63, HCoV-OC43 and HCoV-229E were spanned by overlapping peptide pools. Genomic DNA was extracted from cultured CD4+ T cells with the QIAamp micro DNA kit.

Receptor libraries were prepared by the immunoSEQ multiplex PCR assay. DNA from the CD4+ T cells that had been cultured and isolated underwent TCR beta CDR3 sequencing. On the study's bioinformatics: Non-productive TCR sequences were removed and reads were trimmed to the CDR3 region, keeping CDR3s of at least 7 amino acids. The MANAFEST web app was used to pick out antigen-specific clonotypes by comparing their expansion in peptide wells with that in reference cultures. For clones to be considered positive, expansion at FDR<0.05 versus reference and all other wells, an odds ratio above 5, and a frequency above 0.1% in two replicate wells were required. Cross-reactive clonotypes were defined as significantly expanded in SARS-CoV-2 spike wells and in at least one common cold coronavirus spike condition. CDR3 similarity was assessed by Levenshtein distance with the stringdist R package, and unrooted trees were built with ape in R 3.6.1. Imported from immuneACCESS, the table was reduced by TCRdb to in-frame sequences with V and J called. These copies leave out some clones; in studies compared against another copy, an unresolved V gene accounts for under half, and the cause of the remainder is not known. The V and J calls and clone size are taken from that table; D and trimming were inferred from the DNA. For this sample the table gives around 21,000 clones, of which 60% to 70% were detected only once. The top ten hold 11% of the sample.

The junction shows trimming of 6 bases on V and 2 bases on J, plus 13 bases between the germline ends. CDR1 is given as SEHNR and CDR2 as FQNEAQ, both from the germline V gene (reference sequence). From the cysteine through the phenylalanine, the CDR3 covers 14 amino acids. Only the CDR3 part of the read is kept: 42 bases, read in frame from the first base. This sequence uses TRBV7-9 and TRBJ1-2, with the D gene not clear enough to name. The TCR originated in a human donor who received a COVID-19 vaccine. The sample here was CD4+ T cells from PBMCs cultured with HCoV-NL63 spike peptides, taken before COVID-19 vaccination. What the cell subset or site label conveys for this sample: HCoV-NL63 spike overlapping peptide pool stimulation. The DNA sequence is TGTGCCAGCAGGAAGGATCCTGGGAACTATGGCTACACCTTC. This yields the protein CASRKDPGNYGYTF.